The clone carrying this TCR beta chain has a handful of counts. Every one of the donors was a healthy Caucasian. Template switching introduced a universal primer site, and the cDNA bore unique molecular identifiers. TCRdb itself ran the 5' RACE reads through MiXCR, one entry per CDR3 protein. The sample includes approximately 670,000 distinct CDR3 sequences, 5.5% to 6.5% seen only once; the top ten take 1.5% to 2%. This record comes from a study of identical twins. After removal of 4 bases from V and 0 bases from J, the junction contained 12 bases not matched to a gene. CDR1 and CDR2 from the germline V gene are SGHAT and FQDESV (reference sequence). The CDR3 totals 21 residues.

The gene calls are TRBV11-1 and TRBJ2-1; 16 bases are a match to TRBD2. Material for sequencing was naive T cells sorted from blood. This clonotype originated in a young man in good health. In DNA form, the CDR3 reads TGTGCCAGCAGCTCAAGCATCGCGGGACTAGCGGGAGGGCCCTCCTACAATGAGCAGTTCTTC. Translated, it gives CASSSSIAGLAGGPSYNEQFF. Filled out from reference TRBV11-1 and TRBJ2-1, the complete variable domain reads EAEVAQSPRYKITEKSQAVAFWCDPISGHATLYWYRQILGQGPELLVQFQDESVVDDSQLPKDRFSAERLKGVDSTLKIQPAELGDSAMYLCASSSSIAGLAGGPSYNEQFFGPGTRLTVL.